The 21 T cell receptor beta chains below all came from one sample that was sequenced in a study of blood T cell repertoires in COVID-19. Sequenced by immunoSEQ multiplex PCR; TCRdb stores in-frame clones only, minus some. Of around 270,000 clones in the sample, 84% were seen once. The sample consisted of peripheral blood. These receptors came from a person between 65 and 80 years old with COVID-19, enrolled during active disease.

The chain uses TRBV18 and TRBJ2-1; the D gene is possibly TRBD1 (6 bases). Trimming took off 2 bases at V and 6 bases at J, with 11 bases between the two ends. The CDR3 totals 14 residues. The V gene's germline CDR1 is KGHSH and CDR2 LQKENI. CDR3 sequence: CASSPRQGSNEQFF. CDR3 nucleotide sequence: TGTGCCAGCTCACCAAGGCAGGGGAGCAATGAGCAGTTCTTC.

The CDR3 region has the DNA TGTGCCAGCAGTCTACAGGGGGGAGCTGGAAACACCATATATTTT. It codes for CASSLQGGAGNTIYF. The chain employs TRBV27 and TRBJ1-3; 8 nucleotides line up with TRBD1. This CDR3 is 15 amino acids long. After removal of 5 bases from V and 2 bases from J, the junction contained 5 bases not matched to a gene. Germline V gene lookup returns CDR1 MNHEY and CDR2 SMNVEV (reference sequence).

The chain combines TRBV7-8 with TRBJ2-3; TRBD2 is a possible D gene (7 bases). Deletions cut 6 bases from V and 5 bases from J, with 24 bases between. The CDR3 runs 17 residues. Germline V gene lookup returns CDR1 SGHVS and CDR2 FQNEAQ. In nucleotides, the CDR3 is TGTGCCAGCAGTCTCTTTTTAGGGGGGGTCAGAGGAGATACGCAGTATTTT. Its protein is CASSLFLGGVRGDTQYF.

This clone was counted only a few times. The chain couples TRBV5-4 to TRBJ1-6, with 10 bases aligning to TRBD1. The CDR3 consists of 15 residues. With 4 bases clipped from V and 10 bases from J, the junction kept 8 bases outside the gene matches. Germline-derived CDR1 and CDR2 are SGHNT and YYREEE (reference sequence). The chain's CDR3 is CASSPTTGGMSPLHF. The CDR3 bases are TGTGCCAGCAGCCCAACGACAGGGGGCATGTCACCCCTCCACTTT.

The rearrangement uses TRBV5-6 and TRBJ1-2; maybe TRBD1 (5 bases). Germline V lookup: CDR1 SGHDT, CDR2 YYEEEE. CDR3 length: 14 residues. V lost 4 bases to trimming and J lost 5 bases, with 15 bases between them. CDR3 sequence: CASSPTGQGYGYTF. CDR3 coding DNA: TGTGCCAGCAGCCCGACCGGGCAGGGATATGGCTACACCTTC.

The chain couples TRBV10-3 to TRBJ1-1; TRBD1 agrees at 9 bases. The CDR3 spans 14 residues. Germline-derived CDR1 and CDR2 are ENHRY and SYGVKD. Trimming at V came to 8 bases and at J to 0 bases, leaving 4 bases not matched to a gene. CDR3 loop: CAIGDRDLNTEAFF. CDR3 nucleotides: TGTGCCATCGGGGACAGGGATCTGAACACTGAAGCTTTCTTT.

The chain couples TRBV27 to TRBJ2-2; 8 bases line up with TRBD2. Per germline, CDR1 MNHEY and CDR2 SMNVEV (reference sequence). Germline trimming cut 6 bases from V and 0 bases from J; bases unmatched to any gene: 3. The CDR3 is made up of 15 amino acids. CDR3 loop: CASRLAGTNTGELFF. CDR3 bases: TGTGCCAGCAGATTAGCGGGGACGAACACCGGGGAGCTGTTTTTT.

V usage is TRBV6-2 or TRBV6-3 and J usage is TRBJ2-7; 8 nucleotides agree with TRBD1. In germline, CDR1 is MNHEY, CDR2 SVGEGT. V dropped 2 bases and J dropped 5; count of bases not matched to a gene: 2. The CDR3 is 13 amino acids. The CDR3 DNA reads TGTGCCAGCAGTTACGACAGGGGCCACGAGCAGTACTTC. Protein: CASSYDRGHEQYF.

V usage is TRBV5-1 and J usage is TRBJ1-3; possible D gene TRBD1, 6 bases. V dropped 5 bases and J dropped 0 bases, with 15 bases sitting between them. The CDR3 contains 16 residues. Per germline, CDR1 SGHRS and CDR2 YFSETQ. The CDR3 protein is CASSYRARGSGNTIYF. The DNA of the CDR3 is TGCGCCAGCAGTTACAGGGCGAGGGGCTCTGGAAACACCATATATTTT.

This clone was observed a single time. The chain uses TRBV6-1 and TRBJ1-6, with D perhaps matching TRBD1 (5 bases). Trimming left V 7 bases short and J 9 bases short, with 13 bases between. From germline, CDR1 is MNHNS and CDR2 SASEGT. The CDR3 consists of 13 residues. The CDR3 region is CASTDLTASPLHF. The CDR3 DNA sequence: TGTGCCAGCACAGACTTGACAGCTTCACCCCTCCACTTT.

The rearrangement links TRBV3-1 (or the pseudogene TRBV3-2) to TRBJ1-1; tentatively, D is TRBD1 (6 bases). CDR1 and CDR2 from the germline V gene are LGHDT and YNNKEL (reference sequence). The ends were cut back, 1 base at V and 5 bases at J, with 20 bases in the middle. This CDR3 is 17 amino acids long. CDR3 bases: TGTGCCAGCAGCCAAGTCGGGGGGCTGGGTGGGAGTACTGAAGCTTTCTTT. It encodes CASSQVGGLGGSTEAFF.

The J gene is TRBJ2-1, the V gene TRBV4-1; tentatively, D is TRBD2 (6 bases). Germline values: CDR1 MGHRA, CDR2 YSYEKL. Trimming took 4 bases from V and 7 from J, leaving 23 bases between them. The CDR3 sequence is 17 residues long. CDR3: CASSLTPQPGLGNEQFF. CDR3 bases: TGCGCCAGCAGCCTCACCCCCCAACCGGGACTCGGAAATGAGCAGTTCTTC.

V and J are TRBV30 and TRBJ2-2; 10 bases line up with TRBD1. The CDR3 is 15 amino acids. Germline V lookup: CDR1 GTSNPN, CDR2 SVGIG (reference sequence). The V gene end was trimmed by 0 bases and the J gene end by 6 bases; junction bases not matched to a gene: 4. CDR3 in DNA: TGTGCCTGGAGTGTAGACAGGGGGCCGTCCGGGGAGCTGTTTTTT. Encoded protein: CAWSVDRGPSGELFF.

The CDR3 here is CASSGPSPGHTGELFF. The CDR3 DNA sequence: TGTGCCAGCAGTGGTCCAAGTCCAGGGCACACCGGGGAGCTGTTTTTT. The chain carries TRBV25-1 and TRBJ2-2, with D perhaps TRBD1 (5 bases). The ends were cut back, 4 bases at V and 3 bases at J, with 15 bases in the middle. The CDR3 has 16 amino acids. Germline CDR1 MGHDK, CDR2 SYGVNS.

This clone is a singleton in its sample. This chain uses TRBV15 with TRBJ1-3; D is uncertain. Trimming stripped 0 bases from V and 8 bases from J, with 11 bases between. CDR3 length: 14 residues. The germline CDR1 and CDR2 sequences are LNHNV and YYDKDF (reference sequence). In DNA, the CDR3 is TGTGCCACCAGCAGAGATCGGGGTACGGACACCATATATTTT. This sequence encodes CATSRDRGTDTIYF.

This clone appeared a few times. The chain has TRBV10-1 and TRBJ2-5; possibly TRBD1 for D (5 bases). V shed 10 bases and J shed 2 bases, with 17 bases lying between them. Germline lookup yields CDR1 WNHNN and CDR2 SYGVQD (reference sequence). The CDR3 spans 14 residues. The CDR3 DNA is TGCGCCACCCAGGGTCCTCCCGTACAAGAGACCCAGTACTTC. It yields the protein CATQGPPVQETQYF.

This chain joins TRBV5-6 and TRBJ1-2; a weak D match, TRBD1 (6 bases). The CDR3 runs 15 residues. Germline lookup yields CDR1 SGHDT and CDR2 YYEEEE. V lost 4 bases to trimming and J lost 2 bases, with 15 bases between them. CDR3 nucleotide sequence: TGTGCCAGCAGCAGGGGGGGCAGGGACAACTATGGCTACACCTTC. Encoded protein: CASSRGGRDNYGYTF.

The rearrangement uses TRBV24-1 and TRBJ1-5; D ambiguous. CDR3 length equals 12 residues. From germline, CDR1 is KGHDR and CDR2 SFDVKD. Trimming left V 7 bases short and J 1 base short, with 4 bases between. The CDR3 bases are TGTGCCACCAGCCAGAGCAATCAGCCCCAGCATTTT. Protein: CATSQSNQPQHF.

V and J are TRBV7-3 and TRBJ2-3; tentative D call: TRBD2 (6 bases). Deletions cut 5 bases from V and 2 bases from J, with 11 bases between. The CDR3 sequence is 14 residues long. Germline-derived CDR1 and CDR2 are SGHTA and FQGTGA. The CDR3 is CASSNRDFTDTQYF. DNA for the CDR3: TGTGCCAGCAGCAACCGGGACTTCACAGATACGCAGTATTTT.

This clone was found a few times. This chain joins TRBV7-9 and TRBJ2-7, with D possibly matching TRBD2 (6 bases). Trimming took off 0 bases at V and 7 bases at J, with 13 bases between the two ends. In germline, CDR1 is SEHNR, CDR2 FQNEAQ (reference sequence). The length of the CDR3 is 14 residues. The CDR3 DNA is TGTGCCAGCAGCTTAGCCCTAGCGTCGTGGGAGCAGTACTTC. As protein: CASSLALASWEQYF.

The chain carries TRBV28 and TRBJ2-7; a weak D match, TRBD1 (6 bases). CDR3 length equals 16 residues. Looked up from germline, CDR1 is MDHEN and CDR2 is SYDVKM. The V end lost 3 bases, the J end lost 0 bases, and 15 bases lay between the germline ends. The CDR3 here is CASSFRRGSPSYEQYF. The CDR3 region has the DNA TGTGCCAGCAGTTTCCGCAGGGGCAGTCCCTCCTACGAGCAGTACTTC.